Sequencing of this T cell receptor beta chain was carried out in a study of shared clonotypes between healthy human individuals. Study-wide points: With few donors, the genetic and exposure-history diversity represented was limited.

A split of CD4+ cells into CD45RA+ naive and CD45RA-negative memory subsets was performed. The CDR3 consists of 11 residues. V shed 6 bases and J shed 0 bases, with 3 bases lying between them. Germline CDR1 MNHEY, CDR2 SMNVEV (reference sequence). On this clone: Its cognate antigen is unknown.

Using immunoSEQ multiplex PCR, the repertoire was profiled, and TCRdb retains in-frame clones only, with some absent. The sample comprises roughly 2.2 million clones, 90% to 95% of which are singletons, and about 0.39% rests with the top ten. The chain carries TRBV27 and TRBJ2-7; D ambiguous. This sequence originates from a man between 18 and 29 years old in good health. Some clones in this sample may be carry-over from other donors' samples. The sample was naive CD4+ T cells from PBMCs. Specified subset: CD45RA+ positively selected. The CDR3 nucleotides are TGTGCCAGCAGCCGCTCCTACGAGCAGTACTTC. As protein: CASSRSYEQYF.